This T cell receptor (beta chain) was captured in a study of blood T cells in healthy people across ages. Using a J-beta primer mix together with a sample-barcoded 5' primer, a second PCR was run for roughly 6 to 11 cycles. TCRdb re-derived calls from the 5' RACE reads in MiXCR, one entry per CDR3 protein. Found here are over 500,000 distinct CDR3 sequences, around a quarter of them singletons; the top ten hold approximately 3.6%. V lost 0 bases to trimming and J lost 3 bases, with 14 bases between them. CDR1 DFQATT and CDR2 SNEGSKA come from the germline V gene (reference sequence). The CDR3 is 15 amino acids. This clonotype came up many times. These data are also associated with another study on T cells of mothers and their children. As reported in that work: Donors were three healthy Caucasian mothers and their six children. When the second PCR was run, its M1S primer added sample barcodes and 2-4 random nucleotides. Reads obtained per mother exceeded 9.5 million TCR beta CDR3 reads, with roughly 3.1 million obtained per child.

The specimen was blood. This chain uses TRBV20-1 with TRBJ1-2; D not resolved. This receptor was taken from a boy aged 2-9 years in good health. The CDR3 here is CSARDNIAAYYGYTF. DNA for the CDR3: TGCAGTGCTAGAGATAACATTGCAGCCTACTATGGCTACACCTTC.